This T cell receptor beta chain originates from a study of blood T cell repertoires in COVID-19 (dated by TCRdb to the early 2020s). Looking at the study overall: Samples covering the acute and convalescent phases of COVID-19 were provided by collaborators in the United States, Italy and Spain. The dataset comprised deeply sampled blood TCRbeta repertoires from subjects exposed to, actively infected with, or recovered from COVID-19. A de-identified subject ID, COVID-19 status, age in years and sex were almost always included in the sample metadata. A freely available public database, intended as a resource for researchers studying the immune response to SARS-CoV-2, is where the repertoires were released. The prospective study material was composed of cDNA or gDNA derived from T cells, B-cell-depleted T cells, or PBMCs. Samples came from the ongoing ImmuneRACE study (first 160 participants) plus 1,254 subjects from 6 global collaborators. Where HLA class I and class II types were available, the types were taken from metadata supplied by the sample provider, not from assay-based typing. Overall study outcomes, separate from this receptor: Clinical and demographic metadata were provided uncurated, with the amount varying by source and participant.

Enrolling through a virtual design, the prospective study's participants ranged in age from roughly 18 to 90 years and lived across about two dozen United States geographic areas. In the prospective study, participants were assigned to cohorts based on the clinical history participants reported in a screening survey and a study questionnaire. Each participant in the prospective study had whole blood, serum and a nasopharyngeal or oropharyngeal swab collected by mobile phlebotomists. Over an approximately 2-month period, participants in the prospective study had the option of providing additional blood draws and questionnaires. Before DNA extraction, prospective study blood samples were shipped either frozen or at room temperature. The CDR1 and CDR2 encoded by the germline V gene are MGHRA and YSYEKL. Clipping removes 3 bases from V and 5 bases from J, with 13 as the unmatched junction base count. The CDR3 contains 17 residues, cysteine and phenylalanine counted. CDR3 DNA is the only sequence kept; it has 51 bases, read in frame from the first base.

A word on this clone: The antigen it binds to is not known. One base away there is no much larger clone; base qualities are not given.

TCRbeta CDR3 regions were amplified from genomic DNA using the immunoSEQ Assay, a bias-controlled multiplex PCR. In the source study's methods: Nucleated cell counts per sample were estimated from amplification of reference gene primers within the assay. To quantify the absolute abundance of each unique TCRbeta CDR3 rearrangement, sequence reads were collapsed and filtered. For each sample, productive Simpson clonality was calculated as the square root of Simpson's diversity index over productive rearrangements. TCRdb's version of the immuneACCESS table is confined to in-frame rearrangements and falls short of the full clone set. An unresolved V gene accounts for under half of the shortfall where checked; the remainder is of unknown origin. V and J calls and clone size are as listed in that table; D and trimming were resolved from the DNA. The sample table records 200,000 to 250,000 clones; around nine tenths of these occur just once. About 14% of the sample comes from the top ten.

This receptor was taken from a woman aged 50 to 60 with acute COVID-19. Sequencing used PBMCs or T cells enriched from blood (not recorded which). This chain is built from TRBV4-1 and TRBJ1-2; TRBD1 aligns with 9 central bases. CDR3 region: CASSQSTTGTGLYGYTF. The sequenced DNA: TGCGCCAGCAGCCAGTCCACGACCGGGACAGGGCTATATGGCTACACCTTC.